This TCR beta chain came from a study of cytomegalovirus exposure and HLA in healthy donors. Study results and caveats: It emerged from a later analysis that several of the most significant clusters appeared to be linked to common viral pathogens. For presence/absence analyses, sequencing depth was assumed to be roughly uniform across donors.

The V and J ends lost 2 bases and 1 base respectively, with 5 bases between them. CDR3 length equals 13 residues. Looked up from germline, CDR1 is MNHEY and CDR2 is SVGAGI. This clone was observed a handful of times. Its target is unknown. Primers: 60 Vbeta forward and 13 Jbeta reverse. Assay: immunoSEQ multiplex PCR; the TCRdb copy retains only in-frame clones and omits some. This table has about 190,000 clones, roughly four fifths appearing once. V is TRBV6-5 and J is TRBJ1-1; D is undetermined. This TCR derives from a young woman in good health and CMV-seronegative. Material for sequencing was PBMCs. The DNA of the CDR3 is TGTGCCAGCAGTTACGAGGCGAACACTGAAGCTTTCTTT. Protein product: CASSYEANTEAFF.